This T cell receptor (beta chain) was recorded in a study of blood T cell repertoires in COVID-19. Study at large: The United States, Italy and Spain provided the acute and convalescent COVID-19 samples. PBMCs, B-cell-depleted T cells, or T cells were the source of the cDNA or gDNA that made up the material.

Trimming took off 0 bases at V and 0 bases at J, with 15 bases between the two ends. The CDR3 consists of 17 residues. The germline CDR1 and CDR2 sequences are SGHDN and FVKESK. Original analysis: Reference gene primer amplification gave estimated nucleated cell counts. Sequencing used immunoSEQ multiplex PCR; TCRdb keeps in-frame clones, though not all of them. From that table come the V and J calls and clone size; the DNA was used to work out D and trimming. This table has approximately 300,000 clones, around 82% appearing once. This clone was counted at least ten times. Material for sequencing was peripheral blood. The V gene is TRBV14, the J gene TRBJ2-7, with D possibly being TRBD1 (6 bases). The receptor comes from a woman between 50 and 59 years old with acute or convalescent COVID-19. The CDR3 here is CASSQEPRRGGSYEQYV. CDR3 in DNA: TGTGCCAGCAGCCAAGAACCTCGCCGAGGGGGCTCCTACGAGCAGTACGTC.